This TCR beta chain was found in a study of T cell responses to AZD1222 COVID-19 vaccine (dated by TCRdb to 2020 to 2022). Concerning the study at large: TCR sequencing covered over 230 trial participants: some 210 given two doses of AZD1222 and 26 given two doses of MenACWY control vaccine. Trial participants were enrolled by age into subgroups of 18-55, 56-69 and 70-plus years, and around 140, 26 and 57 TCR-sequenced participants, respectively, were included in these subgroups.

As regards this clone: Its antigen is currently not known. Per-nucleotide qualities are absent, and no much larger clonotype sits a single base away.

The CDR3 regions of human TCRbeta chains were subjected to immunosequencing. On the authors' methods: TCRs in the repertoires were compared against a reference library of SARS-CoV-2-specific TCRs that had been generated with the MIRA antigen-specificity platform. Breadth was defined as the fraction of unique TCRs that were SARS-CoV-2-associated, and depth was defined as the fraction of total T cells that were SARS-CoV-2-associated. Using the MIRA data, every spike-specific TCR was mapped to the spike region that the TCR reacted to and assigned to either a CD4 or a CD8 class. Log10-transformed breadth and depth values were compared by one-way ANOVA with Sidak's multiple comparisons tests. This is the immuneACCESS table as TCRdb keeps it, with only in-frame sequences that have V and J called. A part of the clones is gone; compared with another copy, unresolved V genes explain less than half, and the rest is unexplained. The V and J calls and clone size come from that table; D and trimming were worked out from the DNA. Within this sample are about 160,000 clones, with around nine tenths of them counted one time only. Around 4.5% of the sample goes to the ten largest clones.

What the work shows at the level of the full study, not this receptor alone: Conclusions about previously exposed vaccinees were limited because only 6 or 7 AZD1222 recipients were SARS-CoV-2 seropositive at baseline. Participants were mostly white British and included more females than males, and it was suggested by the authors that clonal diversity may have been underestimated. Reportedly, almost half of the unique spike-specific TCRs recognized epitopes lying outside the regions that are mutated in the B.1.351 and B.1.1.7 variants. Because no samples from the day 14 peak response were available, repertoires could be characterized only after the peak T cell response. Spike-specific TCR breadth and depth rose significantly after two AZD1222 doses compared with day 0 and with MenACWY recipients. In the small 56-69-year group, the increase in depth fell short of significance, most likely because of low power. CD4 TCRs associated with the vaccine covered the entire spike protein, and the dominant responses were in regions 160-218 and 743-854.

Per the germline V gene, SGHTA is the CDR1 and FQGTGA is the CDR2. V is shortened by 5 bases, J by 10 bases, and the region joining them spans 15 bases. The cysteine opens and the phenylalanine closes a CDR3 of 13 amino acids. The kept DNA is CDR3 alone, 39 bases in frame from the first base. In light of the paper, this sample's time point label describes: about 28 days (+/-7) after the second vaccine dose. Because spike-specific TCR depth and breadth did not differ between the two schedules, AZD1222 recipients who got a second dose at roughly 4 weeks were pooled with those who got a second dose at roughly 12 weeks. The vaccinee samples were drawn from two UK trials, COV001 and COV002, one of which was a single-blind randomized controlled phase 2/3 trial testing AZD1222 (ChAdOx1 nCoV-19) in healthy adults. Trial participant PBMC samples were collected at day 0 and day 28 after the second dose for TCRbeta chain sequencing.

The receptor comes from an adult who received the AZD1222 COVID-19 vaccine. Sequencing was performed on peripheral blood, taken 28 days after the second AZD1222 dose. This sequence uses TRBV7-3 and TRBJ2-1; the D gene cannot be named for sure. The base sequence is TGTGCCAGCAGCCCTTTCGTCGGGTTAGAGCAGTTCTTC. Its protein reads: CASSPFVGLEQFF.